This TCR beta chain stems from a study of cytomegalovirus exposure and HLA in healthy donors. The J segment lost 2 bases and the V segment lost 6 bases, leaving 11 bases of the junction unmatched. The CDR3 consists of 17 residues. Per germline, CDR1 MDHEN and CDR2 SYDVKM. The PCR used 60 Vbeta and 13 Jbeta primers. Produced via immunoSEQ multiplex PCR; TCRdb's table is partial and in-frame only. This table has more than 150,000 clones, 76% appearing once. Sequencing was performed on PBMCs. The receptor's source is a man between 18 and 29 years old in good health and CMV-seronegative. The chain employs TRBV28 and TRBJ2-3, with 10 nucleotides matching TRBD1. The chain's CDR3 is CASSPGTGEVSTDTQYF. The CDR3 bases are TGTGCCAGCAGCCCTGGGACAGGGGAGGTTTCCACAGATACGCAGTATTTT.